This paragraph reports one TCR beta chain. Its matching antigen is unknown. The CDR3 length is 14 residues. Germline V gives CDR1 SGHRS, CDR2 YFSETQ. The trim removed 2 bases at V and 6 bases at J, leaving 4 bases unmatched. Assay version v3.0 of immunoSEQ was used, and it was run at survey level. Generated by immunoSEQ multiplex PCR, the TCRdb table keeps only in-frame clones and is missing some. The sample comprises tens of thousands of clones, around 85% of which are singletons, and approximately 10% rests with the top ten. The sample is drawn from a study of long-term antiretroviral therapy in people with HIV. About the research overall: The earliest samples came from an era when ART typically awaited falling CD4 counts.

Study findings and constraints: Controls exceeded HIV repertoires in CDR3 length range. Information on adherence, resistance and therapy changes was unavailable. Pre-ART clonal expansion yielded clones that dominated the repertoire at all time points.

This material consisted of unsorted PBMCs, taken 2.3 years after starting antiretroviral therapy. The TCR sequence derives from a man aged 40-55 years with HIV. V is TRBV5-1 and J is TRBJ2-2, with TRBD2 matching over 7 bases. The CDR3 loop reads CASSFRDYPGELFF. The CDR3 DNA reads TGCGCCAGCAGCTTCCGGGACTACCCCGGGGAGCTGTTTTTT.